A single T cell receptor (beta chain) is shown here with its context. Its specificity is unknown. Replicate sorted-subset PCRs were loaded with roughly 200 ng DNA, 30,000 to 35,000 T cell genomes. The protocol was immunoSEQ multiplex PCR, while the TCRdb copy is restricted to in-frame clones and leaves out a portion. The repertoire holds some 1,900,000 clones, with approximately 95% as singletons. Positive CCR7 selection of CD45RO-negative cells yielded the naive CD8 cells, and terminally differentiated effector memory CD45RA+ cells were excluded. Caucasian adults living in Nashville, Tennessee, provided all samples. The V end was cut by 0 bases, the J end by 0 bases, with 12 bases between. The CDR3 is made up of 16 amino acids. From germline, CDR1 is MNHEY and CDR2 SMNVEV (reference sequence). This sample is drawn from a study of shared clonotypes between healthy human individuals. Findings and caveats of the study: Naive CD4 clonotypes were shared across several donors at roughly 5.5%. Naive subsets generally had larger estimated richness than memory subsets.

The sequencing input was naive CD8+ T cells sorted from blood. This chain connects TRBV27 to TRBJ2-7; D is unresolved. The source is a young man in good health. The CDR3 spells CASSLSPDTSSYEQYF. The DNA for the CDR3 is TGTGCCAGCAGTTTATCACCCGACACGAGCTCCTACGAGCAGTACTTC.